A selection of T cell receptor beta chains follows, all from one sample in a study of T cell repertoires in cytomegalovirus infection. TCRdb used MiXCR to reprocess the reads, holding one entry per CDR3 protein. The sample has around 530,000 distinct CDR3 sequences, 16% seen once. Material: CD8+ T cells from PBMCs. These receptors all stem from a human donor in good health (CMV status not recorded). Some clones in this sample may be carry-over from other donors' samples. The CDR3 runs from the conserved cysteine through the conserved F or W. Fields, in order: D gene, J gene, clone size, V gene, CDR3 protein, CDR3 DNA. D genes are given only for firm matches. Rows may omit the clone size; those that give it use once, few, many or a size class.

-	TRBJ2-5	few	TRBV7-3	CASSLVRRETQYF	TGTGCCAGCAGCTTAGTGCGGCGAGAGACCCAGTACTTC
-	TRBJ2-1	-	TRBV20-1	CSASGQTNYNEQFF	TGCAGTGCTAGCGGACAGACCAACTACAATGAGCAGTTCTTC
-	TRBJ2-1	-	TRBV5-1	CASTLQGEGPHNEQFF	TGCGCCAGCACCCTACAGGGGGAGGGCCCCCACAATGAGCAGTTCTTC
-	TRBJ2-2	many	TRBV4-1	CASSNEFGGDTGELFF	TGCGCCAGCAGCAACGAGTTTGGGGGCGACACCGGGGAGCTGTTTTTT
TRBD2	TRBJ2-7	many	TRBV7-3	CASSLTGLAPSYEQYF	TGTGCCAGCAGCCTCACCGGACTAGCCCCATCCTACGAGCAGTACTTC
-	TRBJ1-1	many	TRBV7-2	CASSLLLPGTEAFF	TGTGCCAGCAGTCTTCTGCTACCCGGCACTGAAGCTTTCTTT
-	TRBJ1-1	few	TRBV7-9	CASSKGGGTEAFF	TGTGCCAGCAGCAAGGGGGGGGGAACTGAAGCTTTCTTT
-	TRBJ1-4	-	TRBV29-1	CSVGYRDNTNEKLFF	TGCAGCGTTGGGTACCGGGACAACACTAATGAAAAACTGTTTTTT
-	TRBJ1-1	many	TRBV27	CASSLRGGRLNTEAFF	TGTGCCAGCAGCCTAAGAGGTGGTCGACTGAACACTGAAGCTTTCTTT
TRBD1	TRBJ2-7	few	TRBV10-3	CAISYGTGSYEQYF	TGTGCCATCAGTTACGGGACAGGCTCCTACGAGCAGTACTTC
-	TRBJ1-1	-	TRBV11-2	CASSLGRQRHTEAFF	TGTGCCAGCAGCTTAGGACGACAGCGGCACACTGAAGCTTTCTTT
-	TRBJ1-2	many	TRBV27	CASSSMTGILYGYTF	TGTGCCAGCAGTTCAATGACAGGAATTCTCTATGGCTACACCTTC
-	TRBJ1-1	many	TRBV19	CASNPPRGAEAFF	TGTGCCAGTAACCCCCCCAGGGGCGCAGAAGCTTTCTTT
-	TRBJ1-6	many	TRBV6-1	CASSERQSNSPLHF	TGTGCCAGCAGTGAAAGACAGTCTAATTCACCCCTCCACTTT
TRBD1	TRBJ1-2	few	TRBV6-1	CASSDRGQEIGYTF	TGTGCCAGCAGTGACCGGGGACAGGAGATAGGCTACACCTTC
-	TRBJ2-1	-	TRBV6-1	CASSGRASGYNEQFF	TGTGCCAGCAGTGGCAGGGCCTCCGGGTACAATGAGCAGTTCTTC
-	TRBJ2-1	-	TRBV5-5	CASSFSPFEGGYNEQFF	TGTGCCAGCAGCTTCTCCCCCTTTGAGGGGGGCTACAATGAGCAGTTCTTC
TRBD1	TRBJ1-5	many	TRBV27	CASSNTPTGGSNQPQHF	TGTGCCAGCAGTAATACCCCGACAGGGGGGAGCAATCAGCCCCAGCATTTT
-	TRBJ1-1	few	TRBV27	CASSSYQGMEDTEAFF	TGTGCCAGCAGTTCGTACCAGGGGATGGAAGACACTGAAGCTTTCTTT
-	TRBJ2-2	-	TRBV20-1	CSASGTDTGELFF	TGCAGTGCTAGCGGGACGGACACCGGGGAGCTGTTTTTT
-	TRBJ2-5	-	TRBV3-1	CASSQDGEGLQQETQYF	TGTGCCAGCAGCCAAGATGGGGAAGGGTTACAGCAAGAGACCCAGTACTTC
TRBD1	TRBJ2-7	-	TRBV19	CASSKGDSARVYEQYF	TGTGCCAGTAGTAAAGGGGACAGCGCAAGAGTTTACGAGCAGTACTTC
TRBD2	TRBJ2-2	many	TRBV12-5	CASGLPPSRGGALTENTGELFF	TGTGCTAGTGGTTTGCCTCCCTCCCGCGGGGGGGCCCTTACTGAGAACACCGGGGAGCTGTTTTTT
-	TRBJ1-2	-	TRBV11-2	CASSLDGAHRDYGYTF	TGTGCCAGCAGCTTAGATGGGGCCCACCGGGACTATGGCTACACCTTC
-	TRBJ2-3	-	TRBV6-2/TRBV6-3	CASSYGSASSTDTQYF	TGTGCCAGCAGTTACGGTAGCGCATCTAGCACAGATACGCAGTATTTT
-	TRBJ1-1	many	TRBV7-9	CASSSDARHGAFF	TGTGCCAGCAGCTCGGACGCCAGACATGGAGCTTTCTTT
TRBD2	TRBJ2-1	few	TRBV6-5	CASSYSRLAGFSYNEQFF	TGTGCCAGCAGTTACTCGAGGCTAGCGGGCTTCTCCTACAATGAGCAGTTCTTC
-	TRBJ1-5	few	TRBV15	CATSVEWVSNQPQHF	TGTGCCACCAGCGTTGAATGGGTAAGCAATCAGCCCCAGCATTTT
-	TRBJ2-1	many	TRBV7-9	CASSPGAETSTYNEQFF	TGTGCCAGCTCCCCCGGGGCCGAGACTTCAACCTACAATGAGCAGTTCTTC
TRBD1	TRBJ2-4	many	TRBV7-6	CASSLSGGNIQYF	TGTGCCAGCAGCTTGTCAGGGGGAAACATTCAGTACTTC
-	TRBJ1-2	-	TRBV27	CASRDSILYCYTF	TGTGCCAGCAGGGACAGTATTTTATATTGCTACACCTTC
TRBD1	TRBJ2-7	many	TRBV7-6	CASSLVSPGQGAYEQYF	TGTGCCAGCAGCTTAGTGTCTCCGGGACAGGGGGCTTACGAGCAGTACTTC
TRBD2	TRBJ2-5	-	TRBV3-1	CASSRTSGRETQYF	TGTGCCAGCAGCCGGACTAGCGGGAGAGAGACCCAGTACTTC
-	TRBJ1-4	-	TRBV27	CASTLSPAASEKLFF	TGTGCCAGCACTTTATCACCTGCTGCGAGCGAAAAACTGTTTTTT
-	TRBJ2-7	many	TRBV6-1	CASSGGNKLFYEQYF	TGTGCCAGCAGTGGGGGGAACAAACTTTTCTACGAGCAGTACTTC
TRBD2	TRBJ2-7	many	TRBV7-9	CASSPSETSGSYEQYF	TGTGCCAGCAGCCCATCGGAAACTAGCGGGTCCTACGAGCAGTACTTC
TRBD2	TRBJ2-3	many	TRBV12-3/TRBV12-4	CASSFPLAGEEDTQYF	TGTGCCAGCAGTTTCCCTTTAGCGGGAGAGGAAGATACGCAGTATTTT
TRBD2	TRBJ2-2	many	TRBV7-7	CASSLDPSGPPNTGELFF	TGTGCTAGCAGCTTAGACCCTAGCGGGCCGCCGAACACCGGGGAGCTGTTTTTT
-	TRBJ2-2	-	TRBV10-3	CAIEDTGELFF	TGTGCCATTGAGGACACCGGGGAGCTGTTTTTT
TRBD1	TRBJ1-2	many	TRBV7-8	CASSLGQGKDGYTF	TGTGCCAGCAGCTTAGGACAGGGAAAAGATGGCTACACCTTC
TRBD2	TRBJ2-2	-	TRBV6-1	CASSSKGLAGGYAGGGELFF	TGTGCCAGCAGTTCGAAGGGACTAGCGGGAGGGTACGCGGGGGGCGGGGAGCTGTTTTTT
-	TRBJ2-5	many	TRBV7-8	CASSLAQLQETQYF	TGTGCCAGCAGCTTAGCGCAACTGCAAGAGACCCAGTACTTC
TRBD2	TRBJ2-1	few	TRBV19	CASSIGLAANEQFF	TGTGCCAGTAGTATAGGGCTAGCGGCAAATGAGCAGTTCTTC
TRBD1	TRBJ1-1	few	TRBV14	CASRRDSLNTEAFF	TGTGCCAGCAGACGGGACAGTCTGAACACTGAAGCTTTCTTT
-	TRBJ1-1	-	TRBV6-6	CASSLPDTEAFF	TGTGCCAGCTCCCTACCGGACACTGAAGCTTTCTTT
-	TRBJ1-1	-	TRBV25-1	CASSEGSGAEAFF	TGTGCCAGCAGTGAAGGGTCCGGGGCTGAAGCTTTCTTT
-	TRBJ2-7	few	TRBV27	CASSFVSSSYEQYF	TGTGCCAGCAGCTTCGTAAGTAGCTCCTACGAGCAGTACTTC
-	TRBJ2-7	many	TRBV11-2	CASSLGFQTAAYEQYF	TGTGCCAGCAGCCTAGGGTTTCAGACAGCCGCCTACGAGCAGTACTTC
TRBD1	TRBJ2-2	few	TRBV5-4	CASSLAGQGASGELFF	TGTGCCAGCAGCTTGGCGGGGCAGGGGGCCTCCGGGGAGCTGTTTTTT
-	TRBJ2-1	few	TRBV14	CASSQDKTRKVYNEQFF	TGTGCCAGCAGCCAAGATAAAACCAGGAAAGTCTACAATGAGCAGTTCTTC
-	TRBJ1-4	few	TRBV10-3	CAISPTRDATNEKLFF	TGTGCCATCAGTCCGACACGGGATGCAACTAATGAAAAACTGTTTTTT
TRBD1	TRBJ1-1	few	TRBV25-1	CASSEFYRGRGEAFF	TGTGCCAGCAGTGAATTCTACAGGGGGCGCGGTGAAGCTTTCTTT
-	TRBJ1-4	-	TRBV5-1	CASSEGVQPNEKLFF	TGCGCCAGCAGCGAGGGGGTGCAGCCGAATGAAAAACTGTTTTTT